The entry that follows covers one T cell receptor beta chain sequence. Its specificity is unknown. This specimen belongs to a study of cytomegalovirus exposure and HLA in healthy donors. Points from the study as a whole: Later analysis identified a missense DCLRE1C variant that was linked to TCR beta V- and J-gene trimming.

13 Jbeta primers and 60 Vbeta primers were used for the PCR. Assay used: immunoSEQ multiplex PCR; TCRdb lists only in-frame clones, some missing. The repertoire holds some 77,000 clones, with nearly 80% as singletons. This CDR3 spans 16 amino acids. The J segment lost 0 bases and the V segment lost 3 bases, leaving 3 bases of the junction unmatched. Per the germline V gene, CDR1 is SNHLY and CDR2 is FYNNEI. The rearrangement links TRBV2 to TRBJ2-1; 9 nucleotides match TRBD2. This TCR was recovered from a woman aged 45-59 years in good health and CMV-seropositive. Source material: PBMCs. CDR3 protein: CASSETGLASYNEQFF. CDR3 bases: TGTGCCAGCAGTGAGACGGGACTAGCCTCCTACAATGAGCAGTTCTTC. The whole variable domain, filled in from reference TRBV2 and TRBJ2-1, reads EPEVTQTPSHQVTQMGQEVILRCVPISNHLYFYWYRQILGQKVEFLVSFYNNEISEKSEIFDDQFSVERPDGSNFTLKIRSTKLEDSAMYFCASSETGLASYNEQFFGPGTRLTVL.